This T cell receptor (beta chain) was sequenced for a study of blood T cell repertoires in COVID-19. Study summary: Donors in the United States, Italy and Spain gave samples during acute or convalescent COVID-19. PBMCs, B-cell-depleted T cells, or T cells were the source of the cDNA or gDNA that made up the material.

Measured with immunoSEQ multiplex PCR; TCRdb has only the in-frame clones, and not every one. In the table there are around 330,000 clones, approximately 90% of which are singletons. Categorization into cohorts depended on clinical history that participants reported. Two negative PCRs, clearance, or symptom resolution had been documented for recovered Cohort 3 donors. The ends lost 3 bases at V and 6 bases at J; junction bases unmatched: 3. The CDR3 contains 14 residues. From germline, CDR1 is SEHNR and CDR2 FQNEAQ (reference sequence). J is TRBJ2-7 and V is TRBV7-9, with 12 bases lining up with TRBD2. The sequenced sample was PBMCs or T cells enriched from blood (not recorded which). The clonotype was recovered from a woman aged 18-29 years who had recovered from COVID-19. The CDR3 DNA sequence: TGTGCCAGCAGCTTGGGACTAGCGGGCCGCGAGCAGTACTTC. The encoded protein is CASSLGLAGREQYF.